These 13 T cell receptor beta chains share one sample of origin, sequenced in a study of blood T cell repertoires in COVID-19. Profiling relied on immunoSEQ multiplex PCR, and the TCRdb table lists in-frame clones only, not all of them. The sample carries a few hundred thousand clones, around 84% recorded once. Sequences were obtained from peripheral blood. These receptors were taken from a woman aged 55-70 years who had recovered from COVID-19.

The chain recombines TRBV5-1 with TRBJ1-2; 7 bases are a match to TRBD1. After removal of 1 base from V and 3 bases from J, the junction contained 3 bases not matched to a gene. Germline V gene lookup returns CDR1 SGHRS and CDR2 YFSETQ. This CDR3 has 14 residues. CDR3 loop: CASSLRGLHYGYTF. Here the CDR3 DNA reads TGCGCCAGCAGCTTGAGGGGGCTTCACTATGGCTACACCTTC.

This chain connects TRBV4-3 to TRBJ2-3, with 8 bases identical to TRBD1. Germline V gene data show CDR1 as LGHNA and CDR2 as YSLEER. This CDR3 region has 15 residues. With 1 base clipped from V and 2 bases from J, the junction kept 2 bases outside the gene matches. The CDR3 nucleotides read TGCGCCAGCAGCCAAGCGGGACAGGTCACAGATACGCAGTATTTT. This encodes CASSQAGQVTDTQYF.

The rearrangement uses TRBV14 and TRBJ2-3, with D perhaps TRBD2 (5 bases). Trimming removed 5 bases at V and 0 bases at J, with 15 bases between. The CDR3 covers 16 residues. From germline, CDR1 is SGHDN and CDR2 FVKESK. CDR3 sequence reads: CASSGPGRYSTDTQYF. The CDR3 DNA is TGTGCCAGCAGCGGACCGGGGAGATACAGCACAGATACGCAGTATTTT.

V is TRBV2 and J is TRBJ1-2, with 9 bases lining up with TRBD1. The V gene end was trimmed by 6 bases and the J gene end by 7 bases; junction bases not matched to a gene: 6. This CDR3 region has 13 residues. CDR1 and CDR2 (germline): SNHLY, FYNNEI. The chain's CDR3 is CASRLGTGSGYTF. The CDR3, as DNA: TGTGCCAGCAGGCTAGGGACAGGGAGTGGCTACACCTTC.

The chain links TRBV29-1 to TRBJ1-1, with D perhaps TRBD1 (6 bases). Germline V gene lookup returns CDR1 SQVTM and CDR2 ANQGSEA. The CDR3 extends over 13 amino acids. The V and J ends lost 2 bases and 7 bases respectively, with 14 bases between them. The CDR3 nucleotides read TGCAGCGTTGAAAACCCAGGGGCTGGTGAAGCTTTCTTT. Translation gives CSVENPGAGEAFF.

This clone was picked up a small number of times. Germline and junction disagree at one end, which may indicate a read error. V and J are TRBV30 and TRBJ2-5, with 9 bases aligning to TRBD1. The CDR3 has 13 residues. Per the germline V gene, CDR1 is GTSNPN and CDR2 is SVGIG (reference sequence). The CDR3: CVWSRDRDETQYF. In DNA form, the CDR3 reads TGTGTCTGGAGCCGGGACAGGGATGAGACCCAGTACTTC.

This chain uses TRBV11-2 with TRBJ1-2; D is ambiguous. Trimming pared 5 bases from V and 6 bases from J, leaving 13 bases between. The CDR3 length is 13 residues. Germline V gives CDR1 SGHAT, CDR2 FQNNGV. The chain's CDR3 is CASSRRGWDGYTF. The CDR3, as DNA: TGTGCCAGCAGCCGACGGGGTTGGGATGGCTACACCTTC.

V gene TRBV7-8 combines with J gene TRBJ1-2, with D hard to call. CDR1 SGHVS and CDR2 FQNEAQ come from the germline V gene. Trimming cost V 4 bases and J 1 base, with 10 bases left between them. The CDR3 consists of 14 residues. The CDR3 loop is CASSSTVINYGYTF. Written as DNA, the CDR3 is TGTGCCAGCAGCTCCACGGTCATTAACTATGGCTACACCTTC. The full variable domain, rest sourced from reference TRBV7-8 and TRBJ1-2, is GAGVSQSPRYKVAKRGQDVALRCDPISGHVSLFWYQQALGQGPEFLTYFQNEAQLDKSGLPSDRFFAERPEGSVSTLKIQRTQQEDSAVYLCASSSTVINYGYTFGSGTRLTVV.

Comments on this clone: An end of the junction does not agree with germline; a read error may underlie this. The chain links TRBV7-7 to TRBJ2-2; 8 positions match TRBD2. CDR1 is SSHAT and CDR2 is FNYEAQ in the germline V gene (reference sequence). This CDR3 is built from 16 residues. Written as DNA, the CDR3 is TGTGCTAGCAGCTTAGCGCCGGGGGGGCCGACCGGGGAGCTGTTTTTT. It codes for CASSLAPGGPTGELFF.

CDR3 nucleotides: TGCAGCACTACCAGGAACACTGAAGCTTTCTTT. It specifies CSTTRNTEAFF. The gene calls are TRBV29-1 and TRBJ1-1; unclear D gene. Germline lookup yields CDR1 SQVTM and CDR2 ANQGSEA. The CDR3 contains 11 residues. Trimming removed 8 bases at V and 1 base at J, with 8 bases between.

The V call is TRBV6-5, the J call TRBJ2-5; 12 bases match TRBD2. Germline V gene data show CDR1 as MNHEY and CDR2 as SVGAGI. The CDR3 sequence is 15 residues long. The junction had 6 bases not matched to a gene; V was cut back by 6 bases and J by 4 bases. The CDR3 DNA sequence: TGTGCCAGCAGGCTAGCGGGGGGGCTATCAGAGACCCAGTACTTC. It specifies CASRLAGGLSETQYF.

Here the CDR3 DNA reads TGTGCCAGTAGAGTCTCAGGGGGCTTTGGAAACACCATATATTTT. Its protein product is CASRVSGGFGNTIYF. V and J are TRBV19 and TRBJ1-3; TRBD1 matches at 8 bases. V was pared by 6 bases and J by 3 bases, with 7 bases of the junction left unmatched. Germline V CDR1 and CDR2: LNHDA, SQIVND (reference sequence). This CDR3 has 15 residues. Variable domain in full (rest from reference TRBV19 and TRBJ1-3): DGGITQSPKYLFRKEGQNVTLSCEQNLNHDAMYWYRQDPGQGLRLIYYSQIVNDFQKGDIAEGYSVSREKKESFPLTVTSAQKNPTAFYLCASRVSGGFGNTIYFGEGSWLTVV.

This clone was detected a few times. The gene calls are TRBV7-2 and TRBJ2-1, with no clear D. CDR3 size: 11 residues. Trimming removed 5 bases at V and 12 bases at J, with 11 bases between. CDR1 is SGHTA, CDR2 FQGNSA, per germline. CDR3 bases: TGTGCCAGCAGCAGATCGCTGCGGCAGTTCTTC. It codes for CASSRSLRQFF.